The 17 T cell receptor beta chains reported below all come from one sample, sequenced in a study of OX40 agonist ivuxolimab in advanced cancers. Profiling relied on immunoSEQ multiplex PCR, and the TCRdb table lists in-frame clones only, not all of them. Seen here are roughly 13,000 clones, around nine tenths observed once, and the top ten hold roughly 6.3%. The material sequenced was CD4+ or CD8+ T cells sorted from blood, taken in a trial of the OX40 agonist ivuxolimab. These receptors were collected from an adult with an advanced solid tumor such as melanoma, head and neck, liver or kidney cancer.

J is TRBJ1-2 and V is TRBV27; no clear D gene. Trimming took off 4 bases at V and 4 bases at J, with 13 bases between the two ends. Germline V CDR1 and CDR2: MNHEY, SMNVEV (reference sequence). The CDR3 sequence is 14 residues long. The CDR3 DNA reads as TGTGCCAGCAGTTCCACACAGTTTTCCTATGGCTACACCTTC. Protein: CASSSTQFSYGYTF.

DNA for the CDR3: TGTGCCAGCAGTCCCCGGGACAGGGGCGTCTCCGAGCAGTACTTC. This encodes CASSPRDRGVSEQYF. V is TRBV6-5 and J is TRBJ2-7; TRBD1 matches at 10 bases. The germline CDR1 and CDR2 sequences are MNHEY and SVGAGI. With 5 bases clipped from V and 6 bases from J, the junction kept 10 bases outside the gene matches. This CDR3 spans 15 amino acids.

This sequence joins TRBV5-6 and TRBJ2-7; D remains unclear. Germline-derived CDR1 and CDR2 are SGHDT and YYEEEE. The V and J ends lost 1 base and 6 bases respectively, with 11 bases between them. The CDR3 loop spans 13 amino acids. The CDR3 DNA sequence: TGTGCCAGCAGCTTGAAATCAGGCCGCGAGCAGTACTTC. Translation gives CASSLKSGREQYF.

The chain is built from TRBV6-1 and TRBJ2-6; no clear D gene. V was clipped by 4 bases and J by 0 bases, with 7 bases between them. The CDR3 contains 15 residues. Germline V gene sequence: CDR1 MNHNS, CDR2 SASEGT. CDR3 amino acids: CASSGRNSGANVLTF. The CDR3 DNA reads as TGTGCCAGCAGTGGACGGAACTCTGGGGCCAACGTCCTGACTTTC.

The rearrangement joins TRBV7-9 to TRBJ1-3; no clear D gene. The V end lost 3 bases, the J end lost 0 bases, and 6 bases lay between the germline ends. The CDR3 contains 14 residues. Looked up from germline, CDR1 is SEHNR and CDR2 is FQNEAQ (reference sequence). Written as DNA, the CDR3 is TGTGCCAGCAGCTTCTTGAGCTCTGGAAACACCATATATTTT. It yields the protein CASSFLSSGNTIYF.

J is TRBJ2-3 and V is TRBV10-2; maybe TRBD2 (5 bases). The germline V and J ends were trimmed by 3 bases and 3 bases, with 13 bases remaining between them. Germline CDR1 WSHSY, CDR2 SAAADI. This CDR3 has 15 residues. The CDR3 reads CASSDTGMSTDTQYF. The DNA for the CDR3 is TGCGCCAGCAGTGATACCGGGATGAGTACAGATACGCAGTATTTT.

The V and J genes are TRBV6-5 and TRBJ2-3; D is unclear. The germline CDR1 and CDR2 sequences are MNHEY and SVGAGI. The V end was cut by 5 bases, the J end by 2 bases, with 5 bases between. This CDR3 has 12 amino acids. The CDR3 spells CASSQNTDTQYF. CDR3 sequence (DNA): TGTGCCAGCAGTCAAAACACAGATACGCAGTATTTT.

This chain links TRBV6-1 with TRBJ2-5; D may correspond to TRBD1 or TRBD2 (7 bases each). CDR3 size: 15 residues. Trimming took off 4 bases at V and 4 bases at J, with 16 bases between the two ends. Germline V gene data show CDR1 as MNHNS and CDR2 as SASEGT. CDR3 in amino acids: CASSGQGGGGETQYF. The DNA for the CDR3 is TGTGCCAGCAGTGGACAGGGTGGGGGGGGAGAGACCCAGTACTTC.

Note on this clone: A read error may account for a junction end that differs from germline. The CDR3 loop is CASSLTTYEQYF. The CDR3 DNA is TGTGCCAGCAGCCTAACGACATACGAGCAGTACTTC. V usage is TRBV7-3 and J usage is TRBJ2-7; D uncertain. CDR1 and CDR2 (germline): SGHTA, FQGTGA. CDR3 size: 12 residues.

This chain connects TRBV6-1 to TRBJ2-3, with 10 bases that match TRBD2. CDR3 length: 15 amino acids. Germline trimming cut 7 bases from V and 4 bases from J; bases unmatched to any gene: 8. Germline assignment: CDR1 MNHNS and CDR2 SASEGT. CDR3 in amino acids: CASTVQAGGADTQYF. CDR3 nucleotides: TGTGCCAGCACGGTTCAAGCGGGGGGGGCAGATACGCAGTATTTT.

The chain has TRBV9 and TRBJ2-7, with D possibly matching TRBD1 (5 bases). V lost 0 bases and J 1 base, leaving 11 bases between the germline ends. Germline loops: CDR1 SGDLS, CDR2 YYNGEE. The CDR3 length is 15 residues. The CDR3 DNA reads as TGTGCCAGCAGCGTAGGTATCGACAGATCCTACGAGCAGTACTTC. It encodes CASSVGIDRSYEQYF.

The rearrangement uses TRBV18 and TRBJ1-6, with D uncertain. V was shortened by 8 bases and J by 7 bases, with 12 bases between the two germline ends. The CDR3 spans 13 residues. Per the germline V gene, CDR1 is KGHSH and CDR2 is LQKENI. The CDR3 coding sequence is TGTGCCAGCGCCCCTGGAGGGAATTCACCCCTCCACTTT. It yields the protein CASAPGGNSPLHF.

The V gene is TRBV7-9, the J gene TRBJ2-7, with 7 bases fitting TRBD1. Germline V gene lookup returns CDR1 SEHNR and CDR2 FQNEAQ (reference sequence). The V segment lost 2 bases and the J segment 5 bases; nucleotides outside the gene matches: 12. The CDR3 extends over 16 amino acids. The CDR3 coding sequence is TGTGCCAGCAGCTTACGCGAAAACAGGGGATCTGACGAGCAGTACTTC. Translation: CASSLRENRGSDEQYF.

This chain joins TRBV6-6 and TRBJ2-7; 7 bases map to TRBD2. The trim removed 5 bases at V and 5 bases at J, leaving 3 bases unmatched. The CDR3 spans 12 residues. The germline V gene encodes CDR1 MNHNY and CDR2 SVGAGI (reference sequence). The CDR3 region has the DNA TGTGCCAGCAGTGACGGACTAGACGAGCAGTACTTC. Protein: CASSDGLDEQYF.

This chain connects TRBV5-1 to TRBJ1-2; D is possibly TRBD1 (6 bases). Germline values: CDR1 SGHRS, CDR2 YFSETQ. The length of the CDR3 is 14 residues. V was pared by 0 bases and J by 8 bases, with 14 bases between. The CDR3 reads CASSLEAGARGYTF. CDR3 nucleotides: TGCGCCAGCAGCTTGGAGGCAGGGGCCCGGGGCTACACCTTC.

This rearrangement joins TRBV25-1 to TRBJ2-7; D unresolved. Germline V gene lookup returns CDR1 MGHDK and CDR2 SYGVNS. The CDR3 covers 14 residues. V was pared by 4 bases and J by 2 bases, with 12 bases between. CDR3 loop: CASSAVVPPYEQYF. DNA for the CDR3: TGTGCCAGCAGTGCGGTGGTTCCCCCCTACGAGCAGTACTTC.

This clone has more than one count but fewer than ten. This chain joins TRBV2 and TRBJ1-5; D is unclear. CDR1 and CDR2 from the germline V gene are SNHLY and FYNNEI. The germline V and J ends were trimmed by 6 bases and 7 bases, with 10 bases remaining between them. The CDR3 has 12 amino acids. The CDR3 region has the DNA TGTGCCAGCAGATCAACCGCGCAGCCCCAGCATTTT. Its protein product is CASRSTAQPQHF.